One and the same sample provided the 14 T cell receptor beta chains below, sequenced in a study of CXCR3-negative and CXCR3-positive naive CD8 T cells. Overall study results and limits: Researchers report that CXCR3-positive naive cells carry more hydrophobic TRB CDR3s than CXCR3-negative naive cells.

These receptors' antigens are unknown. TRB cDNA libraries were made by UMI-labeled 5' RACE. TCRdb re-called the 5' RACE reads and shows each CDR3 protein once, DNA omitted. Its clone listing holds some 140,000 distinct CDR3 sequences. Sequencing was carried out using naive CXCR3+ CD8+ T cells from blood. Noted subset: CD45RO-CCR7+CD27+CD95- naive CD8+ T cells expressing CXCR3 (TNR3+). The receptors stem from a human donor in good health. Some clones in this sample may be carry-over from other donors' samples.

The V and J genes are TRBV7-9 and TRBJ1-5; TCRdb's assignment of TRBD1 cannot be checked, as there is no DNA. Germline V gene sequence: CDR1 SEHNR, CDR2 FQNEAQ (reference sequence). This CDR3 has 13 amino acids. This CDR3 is CASSLPGNQPQHF.

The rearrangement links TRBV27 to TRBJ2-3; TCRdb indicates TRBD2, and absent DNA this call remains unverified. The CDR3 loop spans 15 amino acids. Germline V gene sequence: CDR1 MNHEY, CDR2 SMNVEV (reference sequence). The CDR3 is CASSFSGGAGDTQYF.

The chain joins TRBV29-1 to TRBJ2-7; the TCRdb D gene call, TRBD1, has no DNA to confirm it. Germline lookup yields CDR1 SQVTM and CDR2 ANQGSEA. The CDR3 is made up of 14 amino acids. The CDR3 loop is CSVHLQGKGYEQYF.

The CDR3 region is CASSQGTSNYEQYF. This chain uses TRBV3-1 with TRBJ2-7; the D call of TRBD2 rests on TCRdb alone, since no DNA is present to check it. The CDR3 consists of 14 residues. The germline V gene has CDR1 LGHDT and CDR2 YNNKEL (reference sequence).

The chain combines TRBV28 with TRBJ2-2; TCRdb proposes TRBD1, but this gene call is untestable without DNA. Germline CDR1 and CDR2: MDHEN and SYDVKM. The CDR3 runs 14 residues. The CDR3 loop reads CASRSMTGTGELFF.

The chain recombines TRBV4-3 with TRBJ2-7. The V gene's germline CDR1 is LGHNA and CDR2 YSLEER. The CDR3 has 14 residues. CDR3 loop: CASSQGIGNYEQYF.

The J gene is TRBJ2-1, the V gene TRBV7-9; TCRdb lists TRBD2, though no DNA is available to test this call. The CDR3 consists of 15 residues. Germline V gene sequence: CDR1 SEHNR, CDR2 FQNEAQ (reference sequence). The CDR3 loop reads CASSRLAGEGNEQFF.

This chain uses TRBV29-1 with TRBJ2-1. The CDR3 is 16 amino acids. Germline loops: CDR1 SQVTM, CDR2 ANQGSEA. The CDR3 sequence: CSARAIDRSSYNEQFF.

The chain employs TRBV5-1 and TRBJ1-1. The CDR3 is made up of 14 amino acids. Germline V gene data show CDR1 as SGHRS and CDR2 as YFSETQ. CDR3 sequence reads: CASSVDLRGSEAFF.

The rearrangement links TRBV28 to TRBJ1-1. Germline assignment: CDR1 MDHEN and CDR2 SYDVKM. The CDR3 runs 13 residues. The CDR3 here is CASSPTTPTEAFF.

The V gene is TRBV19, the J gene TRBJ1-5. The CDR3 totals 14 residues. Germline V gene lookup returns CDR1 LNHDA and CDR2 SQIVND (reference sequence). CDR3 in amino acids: CASTWEGSNQPQHF.

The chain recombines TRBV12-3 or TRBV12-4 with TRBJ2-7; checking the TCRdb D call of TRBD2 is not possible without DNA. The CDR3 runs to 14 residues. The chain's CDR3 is CASSPIAGSYEQYF.

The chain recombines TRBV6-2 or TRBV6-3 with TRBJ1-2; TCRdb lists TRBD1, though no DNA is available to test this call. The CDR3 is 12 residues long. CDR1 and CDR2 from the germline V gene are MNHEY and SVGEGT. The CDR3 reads CASSSTGQGYTF.

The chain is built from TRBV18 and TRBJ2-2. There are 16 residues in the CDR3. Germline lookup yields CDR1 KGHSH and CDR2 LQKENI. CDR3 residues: CASSPPDSSYTGELFF.